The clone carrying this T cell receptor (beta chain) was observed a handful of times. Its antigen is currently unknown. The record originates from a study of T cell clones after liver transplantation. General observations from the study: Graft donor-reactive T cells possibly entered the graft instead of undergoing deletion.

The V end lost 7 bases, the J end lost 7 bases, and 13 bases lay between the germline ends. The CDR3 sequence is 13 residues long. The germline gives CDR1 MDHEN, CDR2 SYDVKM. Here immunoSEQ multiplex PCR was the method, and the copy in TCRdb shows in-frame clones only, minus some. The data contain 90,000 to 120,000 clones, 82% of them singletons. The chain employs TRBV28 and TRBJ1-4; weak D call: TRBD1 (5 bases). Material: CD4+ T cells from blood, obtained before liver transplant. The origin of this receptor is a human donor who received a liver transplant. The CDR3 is CASKKGTVEKLFF. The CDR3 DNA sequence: TGTGCCAGCAAAAAAGGGACTGTTGAAAAACTGTTTTTT.